The 2 T cell receptor beta chains below all came from one sample that was sequenced in a study of breast tumors, draining lymph nodes, adjacent tissues. Breast cancer patients provided tissue from their axillary draining lymph nodes. TCRdb reprocessed the multiplex PCR reads via MiXCR and lists one record per CDR3 protein. The repertoire holds 150,000 to 250,000 distinct CDR3 sequences, with 25% to 40% as singletons. The specimen was axillary lymph node tissue. These receptor sequences come from a female donor with breast cancer. Some clones in this sample may be carry-over from other donors' samples.

Points on this clonotype: A much larger clone lies one base from this, so it may be a read error. The V and J genes are TRBV11-3 and TRBJ2-1; D uncertain. The DNA end lines up better with TRBJ2-7; the J call may be wrong. The CDR3 covers 13 residues. The germline gives CDR1 SGHNT, CDR2 YENEEA. In DNA form, the CDR3 reads TGTGCCAGCAGCTTAAAAGACGGCAATGAGCAGTACTTC. Protein product: CASSLKDGNEQYF.

This clonotype was seen ten or more times. The chain links TRBV19 to TRBJ1-5; TRBD1 matches 9 bases. The CDR3 is 13 residues long. From germline, CDR1 is LNHDA and CDR2 SQIVND (reference sequence). J was trimmed by 7 bases and V by 10 bases; bases with no gene match: 8. CDR3 nucleotides: TGTGCCACCCAGAGGGACAGGGCCCAGCCCCAGCATTTT. This codes for CATQRDRAQPQHF. Looking up the rest from reference TRBV19 and TRBJ1-5 gives the full variable domain: DGGITQSPKYLFRKEGQNVTLSCEQNLNHDAMYWYRQDPGQGLRLIYYSQIVNDFQKGDIAEGYSVSREKKESFPLTVTSAQKNPTAFYLCATQRDRAQPQHFGDGTRLSIL.